Below are 20 T cell receptor beta chains sequenced from a single sample in a study of Ad26.COV2.S vaccination and SARS-CoV-2 variants. Treatment in this sample: around 19 received Ad26.COV2.S at low or high dose, single or two shots; 5 received placebo; per-sample allocation not given. Sampling was performed 63 days after the first vaccine or placebo injection. This table comes from immunoSEQ multiplex PCR, and its TCRdb copy is limited to in-frame clones, with some not included. The repertoire consists of roughly 320,000 clones, with roughly 84% occurring once and the leading ten covering about 3.5%. This specimen was peripheral blood, taken in a trial of Ad26.COV2.S vaccine versus placebo. The receptors derive from a person between 18 and 60 years old who received the Ad26.COV2.S COVID-19 vaccine or a placebo.

The chain joins TRBV9 to TRBJ1-2; a possible D gene is TRBD1 (5 bases). There are 13 residues in the CDR3. Per germline, CDR1 SGDLS and CDR2 YYNGEE. The V and J ends lost 3 bases and 4 bases respectively, with 10 bases between them. The CDR3 sequence is CASSARGVYGYTF. Written as DNA, the CDR3 is TGTGCCAGCAGCGCCCGGGGGGTCTATGGCTACACCTTC. Together with reference TRBV9 and TRBJ1-2, the CDR3 gives the full variable domain: DSGVTQTPKHLITATGQRVTLRCSPRSGDLSVYWYQQSLDQGLQFLIQYYNGEERAKGNILERFSAQQFPDLHSELNLSSLELGDSALYFCASSARGVYGYTFGSGTRLTVV.

V usage is TRBV7-2 and J usage is TRBJ2-7; 13 bases match TRBD2. Trimming removed 7 bases from V and 5 bases from J; junction bases left unmatched: 11. CDR3 length: 16 residues. The germline CDR1 and CDR2 sequences are SGHTA and FQGNSA. The CDR3 DNA reads TGTGCCAGCATACGACTAGCGGGGGGACCTAGGGACGAGCAGTACTTC. Residues: CASIRLAGGPRDEQYF.

The rearrangement links TRBV4-2 to TRBJ2-5; TRBD1 agrees at 8 bases. This CDR3 spans 14 amino acids. With V trimmed by 1 base and J by 2 bases, 0 bases remained unmatched. Germline CDR1 and CDR2: LGHNA and YNFKEQ. This CDR3 reads CASSQGTGQETQYF. For the CDR3, the DNA is TGTGCCAGCAGCCAAGGGACAGGGCAAGAGACCCAGTACTTC.

This chain links TRBV29-1 with TRBJ1-2, with unresolved D. Between the trimmed V and J ends, which lost 3 bases and 5 bases, there was a span of 7 bases. Germline V gives CDR1 SQVTM, CDR2 ANQGSEA. The CDR3 is made up of 11 amino acids. The CDR3 loop reads CSVDGMYGYTF. The CDR3 nucleotides read TGCAGCGTTGATGGCATGTATGGCTACACCTTC.

The count of this clone is one. This chain links TRBV7-9 with TRBJ1-2; 7 bases match TRBD1. This CDR3 has 12 amino acids. The germline V gene encodes CDR1 SEHNR and CDR2 FQNEAQ (reference sequence). CDR3 nucleotide sequence: TGTGCTACTCAAAAGGGGGCAGGAGGCTACACCTTC. Protein product: CATQKGAGGYTF.

This chain links TRBV6-2 or TRBV6-3 with TRBJ1-2; 8 bases are a match to TRBD1. CDR1 is MNHEY and CDR2 is SVGEGT in the germline V gene. This CDR3 region has 18 residues. J gave up 8 bases and V 6 bases, and 23 bases lay outside the gene matches. CDR3 sequence reads: CASSPRTGKKLIGMGYTF. The CDR3, as DNA: TGTGCCAGCAGCCCAAGGACAGGGAAGAAGCTCATTGGCATGGGCTACACCTTC.

The chain has TRBV14 and TRBJ2-2, with D possibly being TRBD1 (6 bases). Germline lookup yields CDR1 SGHDN and CDR2 FVKESK. V lost 1 base and J 4 bases, leaving 13 bases between the germline ends. There are 16 residues in the CDR3. In nucleotides, the CDR3 is TGTGCCAGCAGCCAAGTGGCGACAGGCTCCACCGGGGAGCTGTTTTTT. It encodes CASSQVATGSTGELFF. Full variable domain (rest looked up from reference TRBV14 and TRBJ2-2): EAGVTQFPSHSVIEKGQTVTLRCDPISGHDNLYWYRRVMGKEIKFLLHFVKESKQDESGMPNNRFLAERTGGTYSTLKVQPAELEDSGVYFCASSQVATGSTGELFFGEGSRLTVL.

The V and J genes are TRBV18 and TRBJ1-5, with 8 bases aligning to TRBD1. V shed 6 bases, J shed 7 bases, and the junction held 8 bases outside the gene matches. The germline V gene has CDR1 KGHSH and CDR2 LQKENI. CDR3 length: 14 residues. The CDR3 reads CASSFGQGFQPQHF. The CDR3, as DNA: TGTGCCAGCTCGTTCGGACAGGGCTTCCAGCCCCAGCATTTT.

CDR3 coding DNA: TGTGCCAGCAGTTACGCAGGGTTGGGGTATGGCTACACCTTC. Its protein product is CASSYAGLGYGYTF. The chain has TRBV6-5 and TRBJ1-2; TRBD1 might be the D (5 bases). Germline values: CDR1 MNHEY, CDR2 SVGAGI. The CDR3 totals 14 residues. V lost 2 bases and J 5 bases, leaving 12 bases between the germline ends.

The genes are TRBV11-3 and TRBJ2-1; 8 nucleotides line up with TRBD2. The CDR3 loop spans 15 amino acids. Per germline, CDR1 SGHNT and CDR2 YENEEA. The junction had 1 base not matched to a gene; V was cut back by 0 bases and J by 3 bases. In DNA, the CDR3 is TGTGCCAGCAGCTTAGACCGGGGGGGCTACAATGAGCAGTTCTTC. It encodes CASSLDRGGYNEQFF.

This chain joins TRBV5-4 and TRBJ1-4; tentative D call: TRBD1 (6 bases). V was pared by 4 bases and J by 5 bases, with 15 bases between. CDR1 SGHNT and CDR2 YYREEE come from the germline V gene (reference sequence). CDR3 size: 15 residues. CDR3 nucleotide sequence: TGTGCCAGCAGCGATTCAGGGGACTACAATGAAAAACTGTTTTTT. This encodes CASSDSGDYNEKLFF.

CDR3 protein: CASSYWRDEQFF. As DNA, the CDR3 is TGTGCCAGCAGCTACTGGAGGGATGAGCAGTTCTTC. The chain uses TRBV12-3 or TRBV12-4 and TRBJ2-1; perhaps TRBD2 as D (6 bases). The CDR3 extends over 12 amino acids. V was clipped by 6 bases and J by 8 bases, with 11 bases between them.

The gene calls are TRBV29-1 and TRBJ2-3, with D possibly TRBD2 on 7 matching bases. The germline gives CDR1 SQVTM, CDR2 ANQGSEA. V lost 8 bases to trimming and J lost 0 bases, with 12 bases between them. The CDR3 consists of 13 residues. The DNA for the CDR3 is TGCAGCTCGCGGGGGCCAAGCACAGATACGCAGTATTTT. It is translated as CSSRGPSTDTQYF.

The J gene is TRBJ2-7, the V gene TRBV6-5; D may be TRBD2 (7 bases). V was trimmed by 5 bases and J by 5 bases, leaving 19 bases between them. Germline assignment: CDR1 MNHEY and CDR2 SVGAGI. This CDR3 contains 15 residues. In DNA form, the CDR3 reads TGTGCCAGCAGTCCCGCGGGGGCACCTTGGAACGAGCAGTACTTC. Its protein is CASSPAGAPWNEQYF.

As to this clone: This same CDR3 is encoded by further DNA sequences in the sample. V and J are TRBV6-5 and TRBJ1-1; D gene unclear. The CDR3 has 13 amino acids. V was clipped by 5 bases and J by 0 bases, with 7 bases between them. Germline loops: CDR1 MNHEY, CDR2 SVGAGI. CDR3 protein: CASSQAMNTEAFF. For the CDR3, the DNA is TGTGCCAGCAGTCAGGCGATGAACACTGAAGCTTTCTTT.

Points on this clone: At the DNA level, this CDR3 is encoded by other sequences in the same sample as well. This chain uses TRBV6-1 with TRBJ1-2; the D gene is possibly TRBD1 (6 bases). This CDR3 contains 13 residues. The V end lost 1 base, the J end lost 8 bases, and 11 bases lay between the germline ends. Germline assignment: CDR1 MNHNS and CDR2 SASEGT. For the CDR3, the DNA is TGTGCCAGCAGTGAAGGGGGGCGAGGGGGCTACACCTTC. Translating gives CASSEGGRGGYTF.

The rearrangement links TRBV11-2 to TRBJ1-2, with 9 positions matching TRBD1. The CDR3 is 16 residues long. Germline CDR1 reads SGHAT; CDR2 reads FQNNGV. Trimming took 2 bases from V and 4 from J; bases not matched to a gene: 8. For the CDR3, the DNA is TGTGCCAGCAGCTTACCCCGGACAGGGGCACTCTATGGCTACACCTTC. Its protein product is CASSLPRTGALYGYTF. Together with reference TRBV11-2 and TRBJ1-2, the CDR3 gives the full variable domain: EAGVAQSPRYKIIEKRQSVAFWCNPISGHATLYWYQQILGQGPKLLIQFQNNGVVDDSQLPKDRFSAERLKGVDSTLKIQPAKLEDSAVYLCASSLPRTGALYGYTFGSGTRLTVV.

V and J are TRBV6-5 and TRBJ2-1, with TRBD1 as a possible D gene (6 bases). This CDR3 is 15 amino acids long. V was trimmed by 0 bases and J by 8 bases, leaving 14 bases between them. Germline V gene sequence: CDR1 MNHEY, CDR2 SVGAGI. CDR3 nucleotides: TGTGCCAGCAGTTACTCGAGAACAGGGTGGCATGAGCAGTTCTTC. The encoded protein is CASSYSRTGWHEQFF.

This sequence joins TRBV19 and TRBJ1-2; D is perhaps TRBD1 (5 bases). CDR3 length: 17 residues. V dropped 4 bases and J dropped 5 bases, with 23 bases sitting between them. CDR1 and CDR2 from the germline V gene are LNHDA and SQIVND (reference sequence). CDR3 sequence: CASSSGDSERFSYGYTF. DNA for the CDR3: TGTGCCAGTAGTAGTGGAGACAGTGAGAGGTTCAGTTATGGCTACACCTTC.

The CDR3 region is CASSFDAGRGEQFF. In nucleotides, the CDR3 is TGTGCCAGCAGCTTCGATGCAGGGCGGGGTGAGCAGTTCTTC. V usage is TRBV7-3 and J usage is TRBJ2-1; perhaps TRBD2 as D (6 bases). The CDR3 contains 14 residues. The germline gives CDR1 SGHTA, CDR2 FQGTGA. Trimming shortened V by 3 bases and J by 9 bases, and 15 bases separated the two germline ends. Looking up the rest from reference TRBV7-3 and TRBJ2-1 gives the full variable domain: GAGVSQTPSNKVTEKGKYVELRCDPISGHTALYWYRQSLGQGPEFLIYFQGTGAADDSGLPNDRFFAVRPEGSVSTLKIQRTERGDSAVYLCASSFDAGRGEQFFGPGTRLTVL.